The entry below gives a single TCR beta chain sequence along with its context. This clonotype was seen a few times. Its antigen specificity is not known. Base-call qualities are not available, and no considerably larger clone is one nucleotide away. Naive CD8 T cell libraries were made from 20,000 to 1,000,000 sorted cells using 10%, 30% or 50% of purified RNA. On a BD FACSAria II, naive CD8 T cells were FACS-sorted as CD8+CD4-CCR7+CD45RA+ and collected into RLT Plus buffer. Approximately nine TCR copies' worth of Jurkat RNA were spiked into roughly 17,000-1,100,000 naive CD8 T cell samples to test detection sensitivity. Enrichment of CD8 T cells was performed with RosetteSep CD8+ T Cell Enrichment Cocktail and Ficoll-Paque, after which ACK red cell lysis was carried out. To prepare the library, PCR was applied. The reads were generated on an Illumina HiSeq 4000. Bulk TCR libraries were made following a previously described method, with the TCR primers given in Table S5. Purification of total RNA was performed with the Qiagen AllPrep DNA/RNA kit. Before analysis, reads from multiple sequencing runs of the same library were pooled. The paper's processing steps were these. Only reads with exact TCR constant sequence were kept, trimmed to 150 nt, and grouped by their 12-nt molecular barcodes. Reads in each barcode group were sub-clustered using a 15% Levenshtein threshold, and a quality-weighted consensus sequence was built for each RNA molecule. Non-functional sequences were discarded, and so were lower-count sequences lying one edit away from another sequence. Barcode sub-clusters with fewer than 20% of the maximum read count were removed, based on fitting two negative binomial distributions. TCRdb trimmed public reads at Q25 via fastp, called clones via MiXCR and kept in-frame beta chains. Identical CDR3 protein sequences are pooled into one entry, listed with their most common genes and DNA. The V and J calls here are based on TCRdb, not the publication. This sample is represented by 100,000 or so distinct CDR3 sequences; over 20% of them were singletons. The ten top clones hold more than 0.85% of the sample.

These data originate in a study of molecular identifiers for immune sequencing clone quantification (dated by TCRdb to the late 2010s). In the study overall: In a replicate experiment, RNA from 20,000 or 100,000 naive CD8 T cells was split into five aliquots, four of which were sequenced. The study was a methods study using CD8 T cells to benchmark molecular-identifier clustering-based TCR repertoire sequencing (MIDCIRS) and TCR RNA copy counting.

Study-wide conclusions, independent of this receptor: Highly expanded clone sizes could be underestimated because identical TCR molecules may share a barcode. Spiked-in Jurkat TCR RNA equal to a single cell's worth was reported to be detectable even within one million naive CD8 T cells. When barcode sub-clustering was left out, chimeric consensus sequences inflated TCR diversity, with chimeras reaching as high as 47%. The naive libraries included spiked-in Jurkat TCR RNA (10 copies' worth), and this Jurkat TCR RNA is not part of the donor repertoire. Modeling estimated around 3 recovered TCR RNA copies per cell, compared with about 9.8 by digital PCR, which implies 30% to 35% capture efficiency. In CMV-specific effector cells, clones with more than 20 RNA copies accounted for over 98% of molecules, whereas in naive cells such clones accounted for under 1%.

Taken from the germline V gene, the CDR1 and CDR2 loops are SQVTM and ANQGSEA. V is shortened by 7 bases, J by 8 bases, and the region joining them spans 17 bases. The CDR3 contains 12 residues, cysteine and phenylalanine counted. Only CDR3 DNA is held: 36 bases, read in frame from base 1. The rearranged segments are TRBV29-1 and TRBJ1-2; TRBD1 could be the D gene, as 6 bases match. The clonotype was recovered from a human donor in good health. Some libraries in this study had Jurkat cell RNA spiked in. Sequencing was performed on naive CD8+ T cells from blood, with Jurkat cell RNA spiked in. The label giving this sample's cell subset or site can be read as: FACS-sorted CD8+CD4-CCR7+CD45RA+ naive T cells. The CDR3 here reads CSGYAGEYGYTF. The nucleotide sequence is given as TGCAGCGGCTACGCAGGGGAATACGGCTACACCTTC.